These 25 T cell receptor beta chains share one sample of origin, sequenced in a study of blood T cell repertoires in COVID-19. Sequenced by immunoSEQ multiplex PCR; TCRdb stores in-frame clones only, minus some. This table holds 300,000 to 350,000 clones, 90% found once. The sample taken for sequencing was peripheral blood. Receptors originate from a woman in her twenties or thirties with COVID-19, enrolled during active disease.

This clone is a singleton in its sample. V usage is TRBV9 and J usage is TRBJ2-3, with no clear D. Germline-derived CDR1 and CDR2 are SGDLS and YYNGEE. The CDR3 runs to 12 residues. Trimming pared 2 bases from V and 6 bases from J, leaving 7 bases between. CDR3 region: CASSVPGDTQYF. DNA of the CDR3: TGTGCCAGCAGCGTCCCAGGCGATACGCAGTATTTT.

The V gene is TRBV14, the J gene TRBJ2-1; maybe TRBD1 (5 bases). This CDR3 is built from 15 residues. The ends were cut back, 3 bases at V and 0 bases at J, with 9 bases in the middle. In germline, CDR1 is SGHDN, CDR2 FVKESK. DNA of the CDR3: TGTGCCAGCAGCCAGTTCAGGGCCTCCTACAATGAGCAGTTCTTC. Its protein product is CASSQFRASYNEQFF. Together with reference TRBV14 and TRBJ2-1, the CDR3 gives the full variable domain: EAGVTQFPSHSVIEKGQTVTLRCDPISGHDNLYWYRRVMGKEIKFLLHFVKESKQDESGMPNNRFLAERTGGTYSTLKVQPAELEDSGVYFCASSQFRASYNEQFFGPGTRLTVL.

The rearrangement uses TRBV5-4 and TRBJ2-7; 8 nucleotides agree with TRBD2. V dropped 3 bases and J dropped 1; count of bases not matched to a gene: 3. There are 14 residues in the CDR3. Germline loops: CDR1 SGHNT, CDR2 YYREEE (reference sequence). The CDR3 DNA sequence: TGTGCCAGCAGCTCGGGACTAGTATCCTACGAGCAGTACTTC. Translation gives CASSSGLVSYEQYF.

The chain couples TRBV7-9 to TRBJ2-1; D uncertain. Germline-derived CDR1 and CDR2 are SEHNR and FQNEAQ (reference sequence). This CDR3 is 13 amino acids long. V lost 3 bases and J lost 3, with 6 bases in between. The CDR3 region is CASSFTVYNEQFF. As DNA, the CDR3 is TGTGCCAGCAGCTTTACAGTCTACAATGAGCAGTTCTTC. The whole variable domain, filled in from reference TRBV7-9 and TRBJ2-1, reads DTGVSQNPRHKITKRGQNVTFRCDPISEHNRLYWYRQTLGQGPEFLTYFQNEAQLEKSRLLSDRFSAERPKGSFSTLEIQRTEQGDSAMYLCASSFTVYNEQFFGPGTRLTVL.

This clone was seen only a few times. The V and J genes are TRBV11-3 and TRBJ2-1, with 8 bases lining up with TRBD2. The CDR3 has 14 amino acids. Looked up from germline, CDR1 is SGHNT and CDR2 is YENEEA. After removal of 1 base from V and 6 bases from J, the junction contained 2 bases not matched to a gene. The CDR3 coding sequence is TGTGCCAGCAGCTTAGCCGGGAGGGTCAATGAGCAGTTCTTC. Its translation is CASSLAGRVNEQFF.

This chain uses TRBV19 with TRBJ2-2, with 9 bases lining up with TRBD2. The CDR3 sequence is 15 residues long. Germline CDR1 reads LNHDA; CDR2 reads SQIVND (reference sequence). V trimming: 5 bases; J trimming: 7 bases; junction bases outside the gene matches: 8. The DNA for the CDR3 is TGTGCCAGTAGTCCCCTCGCGGGAGGGTACGGGGAGCTGTTTTTT. Its translation is CASSPLAGGYGELFF.

V gene TRBV5-1 combines with J gene TRBJ1-2; perhaps TRBD1 as D (6 bases). Per germline, CDR1 SGHRS and CDR2 YFSETQ. The CDR3 contains 13 residues. Trimming cost V 4 bases and J 0 bases, with 7 bases left between them. CDR3 sequence reads: CASSPGANYGYTF. Written as DNA, the CDR3 is TGCGCCAGCAGCCCAGGGGCTAACTATGGCTACACCTTC.

The gene calls are TRBV14 and TRBJ1-4, with D maybe TRBD1 (6 bases). Germline CDR1 reads SGHDN; CDR2 reads FVKESK. This CDR3 is built from 15 residues. The V end lost 1 base, the J end lost 3 bases, and 9 bases lay between the germline ends. CDR3 region: CASSQARTANEKLFF. The CDR3 DNA sequence: TGTGCCAGCAGCCAAGCTCGGACAGCTAATGAAAAACTGTTTTTT.

The chain is built from TRBV30 and TRBJ1-5; TRBD1 might be the D (5 bases). Looked up from germline, CDR1 is GTSNPN and CDR2 is SVGIG (reference sequence). The CDR3 extends over 14 amino acids. Trimming pared 0 bases from V and 5 bases from J, leaving 11 bases between. CDR3 sequence (DNA): TGTGCCTGGAGTGTAAATGCGGGGCATCAGCCCCAGCATTTT. This sequence encodes CAWSVNAGHQPQHF.

V is TRBV6-5 and J is TRBJ2-7, with 9 bases matching TRBD1. V shed 7 bases and J 3 bases; nucleotides not matched to a gene: 4. Germline CDR1 and CDR2: MNHEY and SVGAGI. The length of the CDR3 is 13 residues. The CDR3 loop is CASTRTGDYEQYF. CDR3 nucleotide sequence: TGTGCCAGCACCAGGACAGGGGACTACGAGCAGTACTTC.

The chain links TRBV27 to TRBJ1-2; 9 bases line up with TRBD1. The CDR3 sequence is 16 residues long. The V and J ends lost 2 bases and 5 bases, in that order; junction bases with no gene match: 9. Germline V gene lookup returns CDR1 MNHEY and CDR2 SMNVEV (reference sequence). In DNA, the CDR3 is TGTGCCAGCAGTTTAACGATGGGACAGGGAAGTTATGGCTACACCTTC. Its translation is CASSLTMGQGSYGYTF.

This chain connects TRBV5-1 to TRBJ1-4; D may be TRBD1 (6 bases). Looked up from germline, CDR1 is SGHRS and CDR2 is YFSETQ. V lost 3 bases, J lost 7 bases, and 13 bases lay in between. The length of the CDR3 is 14 residues. The CDR3 DNA follows: TGCGCCAGCAGCTCTTCAGGGGCTTTTGAAAAACTGTTTTTT. As protein: CASSSSGAFEKLFF.

This chain uses TRBV7-9 with TRBJ2-1; tentatively, D is TRBD2 (6 bases). Germline V gene data show CDR1 as SEHNR and CDR2 as FQNEAQ (reference sequence). The CDR3 is 15 residues long. The V end lost 2 bases, the J end lost 5 bases, and 13 bases lay between the germline ends. The CDR3 sequence is CASSLTSSVHNEQFF. Written as DNA, the CDR3 is TGTGCCAGCAGCTTAACCTCTAGCGTCCACAATGAGCAGTTCTTC.

The V call is TRBV6-5, the J call TRBJ1-3; D not resolved. The CDR3 has 15 amino acids. Germline V lookup: CDR1 MNHEY, CDR2 SVGAGI. V was cut by 6 bases and J by 4 bases, with 16 bases left in between. The CDR3 spells CASRRGEGYGNTIYF. The CDR3 nucleotides are TGTGCCAGCAGGCGAGGTGAGGGTTACGGAAACACCATATATTTT.

This sequence joins TRBV30 and TRBJ1-2; 8 bases line up with TRBD1. This CDR3 has 13 residues. V dropped 2 bases and J dropped 4; count of bases not matched to a gene: 3. Germline CDR1 reads GTSNPN; CDR2 reads SVGIG (reference sequence). CDR3 protein: CAWSSGTGYGYTF. In DNA, the CDR3 is TGTGCCTGGAGTTCCGGGACAGGCTATGGCTACACCTTC.

The V call is TRBV6-5, the J call TRBJ2-3, with 8 nucleotides matching TRBD1. Germline CDR1 MNHEY, CDR2 SVGAGI. This CDR3 has 15 residues. V was pared by 2 bases and J by 5 bases, with 6 bases of the junction left unmatched. CDR3 residues: CASSYRAGQGDTQYF. The DNA for the CDR3 is TGTGCCAGCAGTTACCGGGCAGGACAGGGAGATACGCAGTATTTT.

CDR3: CASSPGLAGAGGELFF. The CDR3 DNA follows: TGCGCCAGCAGCCCAGGACTAGCGGGAGCGGGCGGGGAGCTGTTTTTT. V and J are TRBV4-1 and TRBJ2-2, with 13 bases that match TRBD2. In germline, CDR1 is MGHRA, CDR2 YSYEKL. There are 16 residues in the CDR3. J gave up 7 bases and V 4 bases, and 6 bases lay outside the gene matches.

This chain connects TRBV28 to TRBJ1-2, with 8 positions matching TRBD1. This CDR3 spans 13 amino acids. Germline trimming cut 7 bases from V and 6 bases from J; bases unmatched to any gene: 7. The germline gives CDR1 MDHEN, CDR2 SYDVKM. The CDR3 sequence is CASTLDRVHGYTF. The CDR3 DNA reads TGTGCCAGCACCCTGGACAGGGTACATGGCTACACCTTC.

This chain connects TRBV5-1 to TRBJ2-3; 7 bases fit TRBD2. CDR1 is SGHRS, CDR2 YFSETQ, per germline. J lost 3 bases, V lost 7 bases, and 11 bases had no gene match. The CDR3 loop spans 15 amino acids. CDR3 sequence reads: CASGGGEGLTDTQYF. Here the CDR3 DNA reads TGCGCCAGCGGAGGAGGGGAGGGCTTAACAGATACGCAGTATTTT.

The V and J genes are TRBV2 and TRBJ2-3; D uncertain. Trimming removed 4 bases at V and 0 bases at J, with 5 bases between. The CDR3 runs to 13 residues. Germline V gene data show CDR1 as SNHLY and CDR2 as FYNNEI. CDR3 protein: CASSGGSTDTQYF. The CDR3 DNA reads TGTGCCAGCAGTGGCGGTAGCACAGATACGCAGTATTTT.

This rearrangement joins TRBV6-5 to TRBJ2-1, with 12 bases fitting TRBD2. The germline CDR1 and CDR2 sequences are MNHEY and SVGAGI. Germline trimming cut 4 bases from V and 3 bases from J; bases unmatched to any gene: 4. CDR3 length equals 16 residues. The CDR3 bases are TGTGCCAGCAGTTTGGAGACTAGCGGGGGCTACAATGAGCAGTTCTTC. As protein: CASSLETSGGYNEQFF.

This CDR3 reads CASRGAIDEQFF. CDR3 in DNA: TGTGCCAGCCGGGGTGCTATAGATGAGCAGTTCTTC. The chain is built from TRBV6-5 and TRBJ2-1; D possibly corresponds to TRBD2 (5 bases). Germline V lookup: CDR1 MNHEY, CDR2 SVGAGI. The CDR3 extends over 12 amino acids. Trimming stripped 8 bases from V and 8 bases from J, with 13 bases between.

V and J are TRBV30 and TRBJ1-1; 10 bases fit TRBD1. This CDR3 has 16 residues. Germline V gene sequence: CDR1 GTSNPN, CDR2 SVGIG (reference sequence). With V trimmed by 3 bases and J by 0 bases, 7 bases remained unmatched. The CDR3 here is CAWRRTGGFLNTEAFF. CDR3 bases: TGTGCCTGGAGGAGGACAGGGGGTTTTTTGAACACTGAAGCTTTCTTT.

This sequence joins TRBV2 and TRBJ2-7; D not resolved. In germline, CDR1 is SNHLY, CDR2 FYNNEI. Trimming stripped 8 bases from V and 4 bases from J, with 15 bases between. CDR3 length: 13 amino acids. The CDR3 loop is CASGPSEPYEQYF. CDR3 nucleotides: TGTGCCAGCGGGCCATCAGAACCTTACGAGCAGTACTTC.

A single count supports this clone. The chain has TRBV5-6 and TRBJ2-7; TRBD1 is a possible D gene (5 bases). Germline CDR1 reads SGHDT; CDR2 reads YYEEEE. Trimming took 6 bases from V and 4 from J, leaving 20 bases between them. This CDR3 contains 15 residues. This CDR3 is CASIPSHDRAYEQYF. The CDR3 region has the DNA TGTGCCAGCATCCCCTCCCATGACAGAGCATACGAGCAGTACTTC.